The sequence of this T cell receptor beta chain was determined in a study of blood T cells in healthy people across ages. Using a J-beta primer mix together with a sample-barcoded 5' primer, a second PCR was run for about 6 to 12 cycles. TCRdb itself ran the 5' RACE reads through MiXCR, one entry per CDR3 protein. The data hold over 500,000 distinct CDR3 sequences, with 52% observed a single time. This receptor was taken from an elderly woman in good health. The sequencing input was blood.

CDR3 in amino acids: CASSPGWGQQNTEAFF. DNA for the CDR3: TGTGCCAGCAGCCCCGGTTGGGGACAGCAGAACACTGAAGCTTTCTTT. V and J are TRBV28 and TRBJ1-1; 7 positions agree with TRBD1. The germline CDR1 and CDR2 sequences are MDHEN and SYDVKM. The CDR3 is 16 amino acids. Trimming took 6 bases from V and 1 from J; bases not matched to a gene: 11.